This T cell receptor (beta chain) comes out of a study of blood T cell repertoires in COVID-19. Overall study context: Sites across the United States, Italy and Spain contributed samples from acute and convalescent COVID-19. T cells, B-cell-depleted T cells, or PBMCs provided the cDNA or gDNA that served as material.

Germline V gene sequence: CDR1 SGHRS, CDR2 YFSETQ. This CDR3 spans 14 amino acids. V shed 0 bases and J 12 bases; nucleotides not matched to a gene: 6. In the original analysis: Estimation of nucleated cell counts was performed using reference gene primer amplification. This table comes from immunoSEQ multiplex PCR, and its TCRdb copy is limited to in-frame clones, with some not included. The DNA gave D and trimming, while V, J and clone size come from that table. The sample yields about 270,000 clones, around 88% seen once. What was sequenced was peripheral blood. This sequence joins TRBV5-1 and TRBJ2-1; 10 bases line up with TRBD2. The sequence was collected from an elderly man with acute or convalescent COVID-19. The CDR3 nucleotides read TGCGCCAGCAGCTTGGTACCAACTAGCGGGACGCAGTTCTTC. Its protein product is CASSLVPTSGTQFF.